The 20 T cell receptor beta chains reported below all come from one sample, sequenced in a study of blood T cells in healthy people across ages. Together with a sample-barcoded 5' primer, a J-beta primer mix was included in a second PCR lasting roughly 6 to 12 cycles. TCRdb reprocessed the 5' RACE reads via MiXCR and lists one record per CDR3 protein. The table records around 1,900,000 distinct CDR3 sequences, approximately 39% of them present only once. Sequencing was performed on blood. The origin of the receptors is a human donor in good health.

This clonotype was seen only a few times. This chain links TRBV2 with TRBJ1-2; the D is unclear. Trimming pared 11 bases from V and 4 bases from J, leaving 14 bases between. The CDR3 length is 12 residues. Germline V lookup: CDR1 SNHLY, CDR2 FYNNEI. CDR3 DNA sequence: TGTGCCGCCCCAAGGGTTTCCTATGGCTACACCTTC. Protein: CAAPRVSYGYTF. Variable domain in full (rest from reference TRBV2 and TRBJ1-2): EPEVTQTPSHQVTQMGQEVILRCVPISNHLYFYWYRQILGQKVEFLVSFYNNEISEKSEIFDDQFSVERPDGSNFTLKIRSTKLEDSAMYFCAAPRVSYGYTFGSGTRLTVV.

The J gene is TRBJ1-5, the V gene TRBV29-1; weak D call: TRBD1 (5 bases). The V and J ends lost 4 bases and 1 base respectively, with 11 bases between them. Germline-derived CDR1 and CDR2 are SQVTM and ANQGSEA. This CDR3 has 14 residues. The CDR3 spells CSVGDRSSNQPQHF. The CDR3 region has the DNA TGCAGCGTTGGTGACAGATCAAGCAATCAGCCCCAGCATTTT.

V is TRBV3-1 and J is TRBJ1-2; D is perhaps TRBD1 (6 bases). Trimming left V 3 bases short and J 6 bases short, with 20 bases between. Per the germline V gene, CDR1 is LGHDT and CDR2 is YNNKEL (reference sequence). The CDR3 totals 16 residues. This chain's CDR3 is CASSHVERGGRHGYTF. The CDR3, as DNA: TGTGCCAGCAGCCATGTGGAGAGGGGGGGCCGGCATGGCTACACCTTC.

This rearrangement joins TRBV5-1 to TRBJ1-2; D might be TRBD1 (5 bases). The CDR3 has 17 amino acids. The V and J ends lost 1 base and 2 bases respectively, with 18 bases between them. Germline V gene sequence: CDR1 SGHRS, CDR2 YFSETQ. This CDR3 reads CASSLTTGPAGNYGYTF. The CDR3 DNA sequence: TGCGCCAGCAGCTTGACTACGGGGCCCGCGGGAAACTATGGCTACACCTTC.

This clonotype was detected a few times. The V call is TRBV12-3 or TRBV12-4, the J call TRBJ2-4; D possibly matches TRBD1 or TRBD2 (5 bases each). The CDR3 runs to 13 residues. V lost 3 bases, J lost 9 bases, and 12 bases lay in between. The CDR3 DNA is TGTGCCAGCAGTTTGGGCAGGGCGGGCATTCAGTACTTC. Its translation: CASSLGRAGIQYF.

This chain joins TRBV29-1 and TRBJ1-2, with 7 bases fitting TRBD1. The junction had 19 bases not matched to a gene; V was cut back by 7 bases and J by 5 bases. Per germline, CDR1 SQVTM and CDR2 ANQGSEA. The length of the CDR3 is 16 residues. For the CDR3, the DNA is TGCAGCGCCGAAGCGGGCCGGGACAGTACATTTTATGGCTACACCTTC. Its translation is CSAEAGRDSTFYGYTF. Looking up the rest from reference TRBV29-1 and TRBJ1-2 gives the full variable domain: SAVISQKPSRDICQRGTSLTIQCQVDSQVTMMFWYRQQPGQSLTLIATANQGSEATYESGFVIDKFPISRPNLTFSTLTVSNMSPEDSSIYLCSAEAGRDSTFYGYTFGSGTRLTVV.

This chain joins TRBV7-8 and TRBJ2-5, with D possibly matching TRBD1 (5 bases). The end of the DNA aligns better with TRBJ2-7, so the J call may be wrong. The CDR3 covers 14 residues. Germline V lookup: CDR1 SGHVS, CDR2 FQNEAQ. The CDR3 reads CASSYKQGPYEQYF. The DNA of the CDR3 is TGTGCCAGCAGCTACAAGCAGGGTCCCTACGAGCAGTACTTC.

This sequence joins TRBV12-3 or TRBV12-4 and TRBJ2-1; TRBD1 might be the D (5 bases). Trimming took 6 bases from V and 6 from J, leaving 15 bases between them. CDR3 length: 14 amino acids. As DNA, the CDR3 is TGTGCCAGCAGGCCAGGGTGGGGAAGCAATGAGCAGTTCTTC. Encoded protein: CASRPGWGSNEQFF.

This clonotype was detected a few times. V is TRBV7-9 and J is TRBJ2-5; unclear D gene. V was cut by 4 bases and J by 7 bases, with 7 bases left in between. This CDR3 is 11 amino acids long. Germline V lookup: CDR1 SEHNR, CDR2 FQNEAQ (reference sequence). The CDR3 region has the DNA TGTGCCAGCAGCTCCGCCGGGACCCAGTACTTC. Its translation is CASSSAGTQYF.

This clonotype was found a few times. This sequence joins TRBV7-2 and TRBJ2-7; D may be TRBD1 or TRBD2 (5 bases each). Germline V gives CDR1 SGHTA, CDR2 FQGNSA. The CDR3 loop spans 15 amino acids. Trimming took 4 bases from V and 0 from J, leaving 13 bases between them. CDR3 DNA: TGTGCCAGCAGCTCGGGACGGGCCTACTCCTACGAGCAGTACTTC. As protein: CASSSGRAYSYEQYF.

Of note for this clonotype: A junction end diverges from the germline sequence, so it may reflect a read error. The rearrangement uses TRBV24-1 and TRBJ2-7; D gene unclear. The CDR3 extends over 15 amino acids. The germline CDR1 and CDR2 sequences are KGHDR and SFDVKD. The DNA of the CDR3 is TGTGCCGCCAGTGTAAAAGGGTCTTCTATCTACGAGCAGTACTTC. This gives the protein CAASVKGSSIYEQYF.

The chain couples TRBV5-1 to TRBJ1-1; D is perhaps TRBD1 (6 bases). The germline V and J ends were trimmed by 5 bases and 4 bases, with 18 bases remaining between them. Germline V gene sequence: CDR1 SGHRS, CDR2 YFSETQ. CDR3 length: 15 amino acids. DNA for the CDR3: TGCGCCAGCAGTTTGCTCGGGGGGCTGGGCACTGAAGCTTTCTTT. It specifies CASSLLGGLGTEAFF.

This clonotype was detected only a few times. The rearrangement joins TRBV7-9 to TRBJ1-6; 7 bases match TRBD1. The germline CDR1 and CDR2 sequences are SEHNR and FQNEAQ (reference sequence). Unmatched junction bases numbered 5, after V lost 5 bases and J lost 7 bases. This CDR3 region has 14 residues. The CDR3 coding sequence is TGTGCCAGCAGCCCGGGACAGCAGAATTCACCCCTCCACTTT. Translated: CASSPGQQNSPLHF.

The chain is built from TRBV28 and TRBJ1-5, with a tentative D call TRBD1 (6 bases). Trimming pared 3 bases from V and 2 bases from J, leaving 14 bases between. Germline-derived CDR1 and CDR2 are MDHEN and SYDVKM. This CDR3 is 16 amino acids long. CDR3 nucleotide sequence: TGTGCCAGCAGTTTGACGGGCGGGGGGCGCAATCAGCCCCAGCATTTT. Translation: CASSLTGGGRNQPQHF.

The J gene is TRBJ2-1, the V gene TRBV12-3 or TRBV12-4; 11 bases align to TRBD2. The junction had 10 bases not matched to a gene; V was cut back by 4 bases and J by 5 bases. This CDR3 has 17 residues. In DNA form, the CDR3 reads TGTGCCAGCAGTTCTTTAGCGGGGGGGCGACAGGACAATGAGCAGTTCTTC. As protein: CASSSLAGGRQDNEQFF.

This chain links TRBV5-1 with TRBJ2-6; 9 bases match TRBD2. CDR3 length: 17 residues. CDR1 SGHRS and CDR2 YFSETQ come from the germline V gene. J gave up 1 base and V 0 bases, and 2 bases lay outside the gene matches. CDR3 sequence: CASSLGLAGSGANVLTF. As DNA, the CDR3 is TGCGCCAGCAGCTTGGGGCTAGCGGGGTCTGGGGCCAACGTCCTGACTTTC.

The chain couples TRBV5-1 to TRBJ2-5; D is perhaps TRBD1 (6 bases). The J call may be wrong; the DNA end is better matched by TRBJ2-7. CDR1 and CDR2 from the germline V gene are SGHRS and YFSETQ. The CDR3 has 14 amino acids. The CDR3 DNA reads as TGCGCCAGCAGCCTTTACAGGGCCCCGAACGAGCAGTACTTC. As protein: CASSLYRAPNEQYF.

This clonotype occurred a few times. The CDR3 loop reads CATRRGSYNEQFF. In nucleotides, the CDR3 is TGTGCCACGCGCCGGGGCTCCTACAATGAGCAGTTCTTC. The chain combines TRBV6-6 with TRBJ2-1, with D possibly TRBD2 on 5 matching bases. Germline V gives CDR1 MNHNY, CDR2 SVGAGI (reference sequence). The CDR3 totals 13 residues. V lost 10 bases to trimming and J lost 0 bases, with 10 bases between them.

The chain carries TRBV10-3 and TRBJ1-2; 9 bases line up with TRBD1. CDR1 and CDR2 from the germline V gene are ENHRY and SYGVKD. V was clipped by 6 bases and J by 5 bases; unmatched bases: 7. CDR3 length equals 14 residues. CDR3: CAISLQGAGYGYTF. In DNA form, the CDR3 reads TGTGCCATCAGCTTACAGGGGGCTGGATATGGCTACACCTTC.

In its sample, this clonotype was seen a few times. CDR3 loop: CASSYEGLYNEQFF. CDR3 DNA sequence: TGTGCCAGCAGCTATGAGGGGCTCTACAATGAGCAGTTCTTC. The rearrangement links TRBV7-2 to TRBJ2-1, with D perhaps TRBD1 or TRBD2 (5 bases each). V lost 4 bases and J lost 3, with 10 bases in between. Germline lookup yields CDR1 SGHTA and CDR2 FQGNSA. This CDR3 has 14 amino acids.